This T cell receptor beta chain comes out of a study of control samples from healthy donors and cancer patients. The CDR3 runs 15 residues. Germline CDR1 is SGHRS and CDR2 is YFSETQ. V shed 1 base and J 4 bases; nucleotides not matched to a gene: 5. Some clones are missing from TCRdb's copy, which holds only in-frame ones; the method was immunoSEQ multiplex PCR. The table has 100,000 to 150,000 clones, over 75% seen once. The chain has TRBV5-1 and TRBJ1-5; 7 bases line up with TRBD1. The specimen was blood. This clonotype was obtained from a man between 18 and 29 years old in good health. The CDR3 DNA sequence: TGCGCCAGCAGCTTGACCGGGACAGAAAATCAGCCCCAGCATTTT. Its translation: CASSLTGTENQPQHF.